A single sample gave rise to the 32 T cell receptor beta chains below, sequenced in a study (dated by TCRdb to the mid-2010s). The library was produced with 5' RACE. The sequencing machine was an Illumina MiSeq. TCRdb reanalyzed the raw reads on its own, using fastp at Q25 for trimming and MiXCR for clone calling, and kept in-frame beta chains. Each entry merges the rows of one CDR3 protein and shows their most common DNA and genes. This sample gives a few thousand distinct CDR3 sequences in total; 70% to 85% of them show up just once. The ten largest clones add up to 4% of the sample. Cells that were CD4+CD25+CD127-/low were isolated as Tregs. Sequencing used Tregs sorted from blood. These receptors came from a female donor with breast cancer.

V and J are TRBV4-1 and TRBJ2-7; weak D call: TRBD1 (6 bases). The CDR3 runs 13 residues. The germline CDR1 and CDR2 sequences are MGHRA and YSYEKL. The germline V and J ends were trimmed by 1 base and 6 bases, with 10 bases remaining between them. The DNA for the CDR3 is TGCGCCAGCAGCCAAGGGGACATTTTCGAGCAGTACTTC. Residues: CASSQGDIFEQYF.

The chain recombines TRBV4-1 with TRBJ2-7; D assignment may be TRBD1 or TRBD2 (5 bases each). Trimming cost V 1 base and J 3 bases, with 7 bases left between them. CDR1 and CDR2 from the germline V gene are MGHRA and YSYEKL. The CDR3 runs to 13 residues. The CDR3 DNA reads TGCGCCAGCAGCCAAGGGGACCTCTACGAGCAGTACTTC. It encodes CASSQGDLYEQYF.

The chain is built from TRBV5-1 and TRBJ2-7, with TRBD2 as a possible D gene (6 bases). In germline, CDR1 is SGHRS, CDR2 YFSETQ. With 2 bases removed from V and 5 bases from J, the gap between germline ends came to 14 bases. There are 14 residues in the CDR3. The CDR3 protein is CASSLGLPGDEQYF. The DNA for the CDR3 is TGCGCCAGCAGCTTAGGACTACCTGGGGACGAGCAGTACTTC.

The chain has TRBV7-9 and TRBJ2-7; D ambiguous. The V end lost 3 bases, the J end lost 2 bases, and 2 bases lay between the germline ends. Germline lookup yields CDR1 SEHNR and CDR2 FQNEAQ (reference sequence). The CDR3 length is 11 residues. CDR3 sequence (DNA): TGTGCCAGCAGCTTTACCTACGAGCAGTACTTC. Translating gives CASSFTYEQYF.

The V gene is TRBV5-1, the J gene TRBJ2-5; D gene uncertain. V lost 0 bases and J lost 0, with 0 bases in between. CDR1 is SGHRS and CDR2 is YFSETQ in the germline V gene. This CDR3 comprises 12 residues. In DNA, the CDR3 is TGCGCCAGCAGCTTGGACCAAGAGACCCAGTACTTC. This codes for CASSLDQETQYF. The full variable domain, rest sourced from reference TRBV5-1 and TRBJ2-5, is KAGVTQTPRYLIKTRGQQVTLSCSPISGHRSVSWYQQTPGQGLQFLFEYFSETQRNKGNFPGRFSGRQFSNSRSEMNVSTLELGDSALYLCASSLDQETQYFGPGTRLLVL.

V usage is TRBV28 and J usage is TRBJ1-2; no reliable D call. The CDR3 spans 14 residues. Looked up from germline, CDR1 is MDHEN and CDR2 is SYDVKM. V gave up 6 bases and J gave up 8 bases, with 19 bases separating them. CDR3 in DNA: TGTGCCAGCAGCCCTTATAGTCCCATGTCCGGCTACACCTTC. Protein product: CASSPYSPMSGYTF.

Here the CDR3 reads CASSLQVIGFTGELFF. The CDR3 DNA reads as TGTGCCAGCAGCCTGCAAGTAATCGGGTTCACCGGGGAGCTGTTTTTT. The rearrangement uses TRBV5-6 and TRBJ2-2; unclear D gene. The germline V gene encodes CDR1 SGHDT and CDR2 YYEEEE. Trimming took off 4 bases at V and 4 bases at J, with 17 bases between the two ends. There are 16 residues in the CDR3.

The CDR3 bases are TGCAGTGCTAGACCAGGGTCCTACAATGAGCAGTTCTTC. It yields the protein CSARPGSYNEQFF. The chain recombines TRBV20-1 with TRBJ2-1; possibly TRBD1 for D (5 bases). Germline CDR1 DFQATT, CDR2 SNEGSKA (reference sequence). The CDR3 contains 13 residues. V was trimmed by 2 bases and J by 1 base, leaving 6 bases between them.

V and J are TRBV4-1 and TRBJ2-7; 8 bases are shared with TRBD1. The junction had 2 bases not matched to a gene; V was cut back by 0 bases and J by 1 base. Germline loops: CDR1 MGHRA, CDR2 YSYEKL. The CDR3 consists of 15 residues. CDR3 DNA: TGCGCCAGCAGCCAAGATTGGACAGGGTCCTACGAGCAGTACTTC. Protein product: CASSQDWTGSYEQYF.

The gene calls are TRBV5-6 and TRBJ2-1; no clear D. The ends were cut back, 1 base at V and 2 bases at J, with 10 bases in the middle. CDR1 and CDR2 (germline): SGHDT, YYEEEE. The CDR3 contains 15 residues. For the CDR3, the DNA is TGTGCCAGCAGCTTGAGGCCCGACACCTACAATGAGCAGTTCTTC. Encoded protein: CASSLRPDTYNEQFF. The variable domain in full, completed from reference TRBV5-6 and TRBJ2-1, reads DAGVTQSPTHLIKTRGQQVTLRCSPKSGHDTVSWYQQALGQGPQFIFQYYEEEERQRGNFPDRFSGHQFPNYSSELNVNALLLGDSALYLCASSLRPDTYNEQFFGPGTRLTVL.

The chain has TRBV10-3 and TRBJ2-5; D not resolved. V lost 4 bases and J lost 4, with 7 bases in between. Looked up from germline, CDR1 is ENHRY and CDR2 is SYGVKD. This CDR3 is built from 12 residues. This CDR3 is CAISVTGETQYF. DNA for the CDR3: TGTGCCATCAGTGTTACGGGAGAGACCCAGTACTTC.

The chain links TRBV6-1 to TRBJ2-7, with D tentatively TRBD1 or TRBD2 (5 bases each). From germline, CDR1 is MNHNS and CDR2 SASEGT. The CDR3 consists of 14 residues. With 10 bases removed from V and 4 bases from J, the gap between germline ends came to 20 bases. CDR3 DNA: TGTGCCACCGCAGATTCGGGGCTGAATTACGAGCAGTACTTC. Protein product: CATADSGLNYEQYF.

V gene TRBV7-3 combines with J gene TRBJ2-1; the match to TRBD2 covers 8 bases. Germline V lookup: CDR1 SGHTA, CDR2 FQGTGA. This CDR3 comprises 15 residues. V shed 4 bases and J 6 bases; nucleotides not matched to a gene: 8. CDR3 in DNA: TGTGCCAGCAGCTACATAGCGGGAACGTTCAATGAGCAGTTCTTC. Protein: CASSYIAGTFNEQFF.

V and J are TRBV7-2 and TRBJ1-1, with TRBD1 identical over 7 bases. After removal of 3 bases from V and 0 bases from J, the junction contained 1 base not matched to a gene. The germline V gene encodes CDR1 SGHTA and CDR2 FQGNSA. This CDR3 region has 14 residues. The CDR3 loop reads CASSLGQLNTEAFF. The CDR3 DNA is TGTGCCAGCAGCTTGGGACAGCTGAACACTGAAGCTTTCTTT.

This rearrangement joins TRBV9 to TRBJ2-7; D might be TRBD1 (5 bases). This CDR3 is 15 amino acids long. Germline V gives CDR1 SGDLS, CDR2 YYNGEE. With 3 bases removed from V and 4 bases from J, the gap between germline ends came to 17 bases. In nucleotides, the CDR3 is TGTGCCAGCAGCGCCGACCAGGGTCCAATGTACGAGCAGTACTTC. It is translated as CASSADQGPMYEQYF.

This chain uses TRBV27 with TRBJ2-7; TRBD1 matches at 7 bases. There are 13 residues in the CDR3. Germline V gene lookup returns CDR1 MNHEY and CDR2 SMNVEV (reference sequence). Losses at the gene ends were 6 bases for V and 5 bases for J; bases not matched to a gene: 7. The CDR3 nucleotides read TGTGCCAGCAGGAGGGGGCCTCTAAACGAGCAGTACTTC. Its translation: CASRRGPLNEQYF.

The V call is TRBV5-1, the J call TRBJ2-3, with 12 bases fitting TRBD2. The CDR3 contains 16 residues. J lost 0 bases, V lost 3 bases, and 2 bases had no gene match. Germline values: CDR1 SGHRS, CDR2 YFSETQ. CDR3: CASSSSGRESTDTQYF. CDR3 DNA: TGCGCCAGCAGCTCTAGCGGGAGGGAGAGCACAGATACGCAGTATTTT.

This clonotype was detected only a few times. This chain uses TRBV6-5 with TRBJ2-7; 7 nucleotides match TRBD2. Germline assignment: CDR1 MNHEY and CDR2 SVGAGI. The CDR3 totals 14 residues. Trimming at V came to 5 bases and at J to 5 bases, leaving 9 bases not matched to a gene. CDR3 coding DNA: TGTGCCAGCAGTCCCCAGGGAGCGGGAAACGAGCAGTACTTC. Translated: CASSPQGAGNEQYF.

The table lists this clonotype with a count of one. In DNA, the CDR3 is TGCGCCAGCAGGGGCGAACACACAGATACGCAGTATTTT. As protein: CASRGEHTDTQYF. The V and J genes are TRBV4-1 and TRBJ2-3; no clear D gene. The ends were cut back, 6 bases at V and 2 bases at J, with 9 bases in the middle. Germline CDR1 MGHRA, CDR2 YSYEKL. The CDR3 runs to 13 residues.

The rearrangement uses TRBV7-6 and TRBJ2-1; TRBD2 matches at 11 bases. V was clipped by 2 bases and J by 4 bases; unmatched bases: 1. CDR1 is SGHVS, CDR2 FNYEAQ, per germline. The CDR3 spans 15 residues. The CDR3 is CASSLLAGGYNEQFF. The CDR3 nucleotides read TGTGCCAGCAGCTTATTAGCGGGAGGGTACAATGAGCAGTTCTTC. The variable domain in full, completed from reference TRBV7-6 and TRBJ2-1, reads GAGVSQSPRYKVTKRGQDVALRCDPISGHVSLYWYRQALGQGPEFLTYFNYEAQQDKSGLPNDRFSAERPEGSISTLTIQRTEQRDSAMYRCASSLLAGGYNEQFFGPGTRLTVL.

The CDR3 bases are TGTGCCACCAGTGCGGAGACAGGGCCTTTCACAGATACGCAGTATTTT. Its translation: CATSAETGPFTDTQYF. The chain links TRBV24-1 to TRBJ2-3, with 7 bases that match TRBD1. CDR1 and CDR2 (germline): KGHDR, SFDVKD. The CDR3 length is 16 residues. V gave up 5 bases and J gave up 2 bases; unmatched junction bases: 9.

The J gene is TRBJ2-1, the V gene TRBV29-1, with TRBD1 as a possible D gene (7 bases). Trimming removed 3 bases from V and 9 bases from J, with 12 bases in between. From germline, CDR1 is SQVTM and CDR2 ANQGSEA. This CDR3 has 12 residues. In DNA, the CDR3 is TGCAGCGTTGACCAGGGGGGAGGTGAGCAGTTCTTC. This sequence encodes CSVDQGGGEQFF.

The rearrangement uses TRBV5-1 and TRBJ2-3; D gene unclear. V was trimmed by 3 bases and J by 2 bases, leaving 10 bases between them. CDR1 and CDR2 from the germline V gene are SGHRS and YFSETQ. CDR3 length equals 14 residues. The CDR3 protein is CASSSVNPTDTQYF. CDR3 nucleotide sequence: TGCGCCAGCAGCTCCGTTAACCCCACAGATACGCAGTATTTT.

V gene TRBV4-2 combines with J gene TRBJ2-7; 10 nucleotides align to TRBD2. CDR3 length: 14 residues. Germline V gives CDR1 LGHNA, CDR2 YNFKEQ. V dropped 4 bases and J dropped 5; count of bases not matched to a gene: 5. The CDR3 spells CASSRELAGDEQYF. The CDR3 coding sequence is TGTGCCAGCAGCCGAGAGCTAGCGGGAGACGAGCAGTACTTC.

CDR3 DNA: TGCAGTGCTACTATCGGGACAGGGGGTTTTGGTGAGACCCAGTACTTC. The encoded protein is CSATIGTGGFGETQYF. The chain links TRBV20-1 to TRBJ2-5, with 11 bases identical to TRBD1. The germline gives CDR1 DFQATT, CDR2 SNEGSKA (reference sequence). The CDR3 extends over 16 amino acids. J gave up 5 bases and V 4 bases, and 12 bases lay outside the gene matches.

A single count supports this clonotype. This rearrangement joins TRBV10-2 to TRBJ1-1; D remains unclear. Trimming shortened V by 7 bases and J by 10 bases, and 13 bases separated the two germline ends. The CDR3 runs 11 residues. The V gene's germline CDR1 is WSHSY and CDR2 SAAADI. CDR3 sequence reads: CASTSTWGAFF. The CDR3 DNA follows: TGCGCCAGCACCTCAACATGGGGAGCTTTCTTT.

V and J are TRBV6-5 and TRBJ1-6, with D possibly matching TRBD1 (6 bases). CDR3 length: 12 amino acids. CDR1 is MNHEY and CDR2 is SVGAGI in the germline V gene. The ends were cut back, 2 bases at V and 10 bases at J, with 6 bases in the middle. The CDR3 spells CASSYQGSPLHF. For the CDR3, the DNA is TGTGCCAGCAGTTACCAGGGGTCACCCCTCCACTTT.

The chain is built from TRBV5-1 and TRBJ2-1; D gene ambiguous. Germline V gene data show CDR1 as SGHRS and CDR2 as YFSETQ. V was clipped by 0 bases and J by 15 bases, with 13 bases between them. This CDR3 spans 12 amino acids. The CDR3, as DNA: TGCGCCAGCAGCTTGGAACACACACAACGGTTCTTC. Protein: CASSLEHTQRFF.

The chain couples TRBV4-2 to TRBJ1-2, with no clear D. Trimming removed 5 bases at V and 2 bases at J, with 12 bases between. This CDR3 spans 14 amino acids. In germline, CDR1 is LGHNA, CDR2 YNFKEQ. The CDR3 sequence: CASSYSRENYGYTF. The CDR3, as DNA: TGTGCCAGCAGCTATTCGAGGGAAAACTATGGCTACACCTTC.

V is TRBV5-1 and J is TRBJ2-7; 14 bases align to TRBD2. This CDR3 region has 19 residues. V was clipped by 4 bases and J by 2 bases; unmatched bases: 14. Germline loops: CDR1 SGHRS, CDR2 YFSETQ. CDR3 in amino acids: CASSTREGLAGVRTYEQYF. The CDR3, as DNA: TGCGCCAGCAGCACCCGGGAGGGACTAGCGGGAGTTCGCACCTACGAGCAGTACTTC.

V is TRBV7-3 and J is TRBJ1-2, with D unclear. Germline values: CDR1 SGHTA, CDR2 FQGTGA. The CDR3 covers 17 residues. Trimming pared 4 bases from V and 4 bases from J, leaving 22 bases between. The CDR3 nucleotides are TGTGCCAGCAGCTACAACGTGGAGATTCCAAGATTCTATGGCTACACCTTC. Translating it yields CASSYNVEIPRFYGYTF.

The V call is TRBV20-1, the J call TRBJ2-7; maybe TRBD1 (5 bases). CDR3 length: 12 residues. V lost 0 bases, J lost 5 bases, and 8 bases lay in between. From germline, CDR1 is DFQATT and CDR2 SNEGSKA (reference sequence). The CDR3 protein is CSARDQGHEQYF. CDR3 bases: TGCAGTGCTAGAGATCAGGGCCACGAGCAGTACTTC.